This TCR beta chain originates from a study of T cell responses to AZD1222 COVID-19 vaccine. Germline V gene data show CDR1 as DFQATT and CDR2 as SNEGSKA (reference sequence). This CDR3 has 13 residues. V lost 3 bases and J 6 bases, leaving 14 bases between the germline ends. On this clone itself: The antigen remains unidentified.

The protocol was immunoSEQ multiplex PCR, while the TCRdb copy is restricted to in-frame clones and leaves out a portion. Among 100,000 to 150,000 clones listed, roughly 90% were seen once. Points from the study as a whole: Researchers report vaccine-associated CD4 TCRs spanning spike, with dominance at 160-218 and 743-854. It was only after the peak T cell response that any repertoires were sampled. Spike-specific TCRs gained breadth and depth after people received two AZD1222 doses.

The sample here was peripheral blood, taken on day 0 of AZD1222 vaccination. This TCR was sampled from an adult in good health. This chain joins TRBV20-1 and TRBJ1-2; D call uncertain. CDR3 DNA sequence: TGCAGTGCTAGTTCACTTGGGGAAGATGGCTACACCTTC. This translates into CSASSLGEDGYTF.